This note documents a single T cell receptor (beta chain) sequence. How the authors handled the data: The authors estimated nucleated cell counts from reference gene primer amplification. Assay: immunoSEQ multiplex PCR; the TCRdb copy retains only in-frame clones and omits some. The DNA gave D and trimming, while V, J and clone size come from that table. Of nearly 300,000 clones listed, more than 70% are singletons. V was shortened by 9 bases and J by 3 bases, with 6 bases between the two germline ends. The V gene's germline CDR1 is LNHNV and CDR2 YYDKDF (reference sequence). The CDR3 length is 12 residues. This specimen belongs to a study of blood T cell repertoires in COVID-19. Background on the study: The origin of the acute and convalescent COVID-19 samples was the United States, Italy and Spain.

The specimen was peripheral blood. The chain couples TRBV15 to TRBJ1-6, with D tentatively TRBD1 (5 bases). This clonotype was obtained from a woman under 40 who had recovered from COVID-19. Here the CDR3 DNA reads TGTGCCACTAGGGGCTATAATTCACCCCTCCACTTT. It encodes CATRGYNSPLHF.